This entry concerns a single T cell receptor (beta chain). Its cognate antigen is unknown. The time point denotes: blood 4 weeks post-SBRT, at nephrectomy. The treatment denotes: 15 Gy SBRT to primary tumor, nephrectomy 4 weeks later. Nephrectomy followed 15 Gy stereotactic body radiation by 4 weeks. The patient's renal cell carcinoma had clear cell pathology. Here immunoSEQ multiplex PCR was the method, and the copy in TCRdb shows in-frame clones only, minus some. Of 120,000 to 150,000 clones in the sample, approximately 86% were seen once. This sample stems from a study of radiation and T cells in renal cell carcinoma. Germline V gene data show CDR1 as SQVTM and CDR2 as ANQGSEA. There are 12 residues in the CDR3. Notes on the study in general: In blood, top tumor clones expanded by 2 weeks, shrinking by 4.

This material consisted of blood, taken from a patient whose treatment included radiotherapy and nephrectomy. The receptor was derived from a woman aged 45-59 years with renal cell carcinoma. V gene TRBV29-1 combines with J gene TRBJ2-6; D is perhaps TRBD1 (6 bases). The CDR3 DNA reads as TGCGGTGGGGGCTTTGGGGCCAACGTCCTGACTTTC. Protein product: CGGGFGANVLTF.